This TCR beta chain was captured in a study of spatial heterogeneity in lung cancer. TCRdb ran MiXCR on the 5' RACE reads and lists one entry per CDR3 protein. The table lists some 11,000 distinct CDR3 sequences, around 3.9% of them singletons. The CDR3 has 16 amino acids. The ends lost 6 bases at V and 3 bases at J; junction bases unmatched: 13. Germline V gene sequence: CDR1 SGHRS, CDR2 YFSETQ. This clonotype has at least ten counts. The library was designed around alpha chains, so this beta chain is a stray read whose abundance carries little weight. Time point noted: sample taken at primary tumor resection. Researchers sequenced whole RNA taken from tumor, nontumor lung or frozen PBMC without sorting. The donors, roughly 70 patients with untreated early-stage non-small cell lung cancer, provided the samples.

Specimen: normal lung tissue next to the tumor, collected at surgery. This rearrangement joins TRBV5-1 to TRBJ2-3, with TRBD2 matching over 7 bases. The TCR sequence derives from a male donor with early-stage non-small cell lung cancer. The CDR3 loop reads CASTRGGGRRTDTQYF. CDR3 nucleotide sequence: TGCGCCAGCACCCGAGGTGGCGGGAGAAGGACAGATACGCAGTATTTT.